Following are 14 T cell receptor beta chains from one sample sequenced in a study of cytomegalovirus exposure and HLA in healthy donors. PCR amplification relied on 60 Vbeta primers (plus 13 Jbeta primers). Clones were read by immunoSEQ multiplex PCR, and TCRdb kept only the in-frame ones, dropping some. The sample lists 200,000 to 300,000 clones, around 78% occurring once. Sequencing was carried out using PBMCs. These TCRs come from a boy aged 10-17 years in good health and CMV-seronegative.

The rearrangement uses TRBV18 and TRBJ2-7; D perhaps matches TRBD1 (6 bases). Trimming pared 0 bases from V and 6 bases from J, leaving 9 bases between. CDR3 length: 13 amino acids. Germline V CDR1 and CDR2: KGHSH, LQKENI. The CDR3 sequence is CASSPPSGVEQYF. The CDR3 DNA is TGTGCCAGCTCACCACCGTCAGGGGTCGAGCAGTACTTC. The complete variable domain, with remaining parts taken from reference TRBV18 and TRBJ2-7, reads NAGVMQNPRHLVRRRGQEARLRCSPMKGHSHVYWYRQLPEEGLKFMVYLQKENIIDESGMPKERFSAEFPKEGPSILRIQQVVRGDSAAYFCASSPPSGVEQYFGPGTRLTVT.

CDR3 DNA sequence: TGTGCCAGTAGTATAGGAAGGAGAGACAGCCTGAATCAGCCCCAGCATTTT. This gives the protein CASSIGRRDSLNQPQHF. V is TRBV19 and J is TRBJ1-5; perhaps TRBD1 as D (5 bases). The CDR3 has 17 residues. With 1 base removed from V and 4 bases from J, the gap between germline ends came to 17 bases. The germline V gene encodes CDR1 LNHDA and CDR2 SQIVND (reference sequence). The entire variable domain, with the rest obtained from reference TRBV19 and TRBJ1-5, is as follows: DGGITQSPKYLFRKEGQNVTLSCEQNLNHDAMYWYRQDPGQGLRLIYYSQIVNDFQKGDIAEGYSVSREKKESFPLTVTSAQKNPTAFYLCASSIGRRDSLNQPQHFGDGTRLSIL.

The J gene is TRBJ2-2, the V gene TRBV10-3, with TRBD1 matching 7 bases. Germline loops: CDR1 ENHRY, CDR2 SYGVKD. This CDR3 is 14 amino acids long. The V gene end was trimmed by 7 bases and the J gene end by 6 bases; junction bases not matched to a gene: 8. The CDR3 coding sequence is TGTGCCATCACCGACAGGGTCCCACCCGGGGAGCTGTTTTTT. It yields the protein CAITDRVPPGELFF.

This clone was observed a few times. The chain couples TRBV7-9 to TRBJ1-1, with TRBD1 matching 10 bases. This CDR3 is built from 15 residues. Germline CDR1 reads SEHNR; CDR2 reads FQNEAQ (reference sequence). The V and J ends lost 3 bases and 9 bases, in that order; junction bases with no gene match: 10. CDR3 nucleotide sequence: TGTGCCAGCAGCTTCCGACAGGGGGCGACTTCCCAAGCTTTCTTT. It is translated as CASSFRQGATSQAFF.

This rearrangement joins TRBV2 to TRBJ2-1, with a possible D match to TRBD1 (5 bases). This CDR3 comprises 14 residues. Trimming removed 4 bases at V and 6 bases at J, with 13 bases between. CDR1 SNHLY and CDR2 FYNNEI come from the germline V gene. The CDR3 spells CASSGQTEFNEQFF. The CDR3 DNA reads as TGTGCCAGCAGTGGACAGACAGAGTTCAATGAGCAGTTCTTC.

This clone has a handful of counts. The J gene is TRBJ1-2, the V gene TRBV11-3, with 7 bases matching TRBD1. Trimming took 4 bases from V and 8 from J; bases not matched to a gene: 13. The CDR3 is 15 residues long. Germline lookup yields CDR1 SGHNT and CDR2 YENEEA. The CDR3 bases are TGTGCCAGCAGCTCCCTGGGACAGCTTTTAGAGGGCTACACCTTC. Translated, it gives CASSSLGQLLEGYTF.

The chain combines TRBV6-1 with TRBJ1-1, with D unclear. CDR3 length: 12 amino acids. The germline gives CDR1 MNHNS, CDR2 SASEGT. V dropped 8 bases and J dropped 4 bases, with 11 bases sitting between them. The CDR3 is CASGTGGTEAFF. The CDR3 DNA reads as TGTGCCAGCGGTACCGGAGGCACTGAAGCTTTCTTT.

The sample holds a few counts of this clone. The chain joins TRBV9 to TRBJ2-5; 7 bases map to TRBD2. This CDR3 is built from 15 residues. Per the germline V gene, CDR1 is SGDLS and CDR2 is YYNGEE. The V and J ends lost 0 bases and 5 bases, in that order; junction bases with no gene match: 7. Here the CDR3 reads CASSVAPREGETQYF. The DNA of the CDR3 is TGTGCCAGCAGCGTAGCTCCCAGGGAGGGGGAGACCCAGTACTTC.

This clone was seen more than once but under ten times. The CDR3 region has the DNA TGTGCCAGCAGCTTAGGTCGGGGACAGAATATGTTGACAACCTATGGCTACACCTTC. Its protein is CASSLGRGQNMLTTYGYTF. The chain is built from TRBV7-8 and TRBJ1-2, with 7 bases fitting TRBD1. CDR1 is SGHVS and CDR2 is FQNEAQ in the germline V gene. V shed 1 base, J shed 4 bases, and the junction held 18 bases outside the gene matches. The CDR3 is made up of 19 amino acids.

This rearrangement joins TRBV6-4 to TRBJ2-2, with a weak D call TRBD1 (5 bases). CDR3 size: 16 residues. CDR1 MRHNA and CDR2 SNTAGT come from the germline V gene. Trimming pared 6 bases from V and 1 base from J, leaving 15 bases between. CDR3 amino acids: CASSPGWSGNTGELFF. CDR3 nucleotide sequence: TGTGCCAGCAGCCCAGGGTGGAGTGGGAACACCGGGGAGCTGTTTTTT.

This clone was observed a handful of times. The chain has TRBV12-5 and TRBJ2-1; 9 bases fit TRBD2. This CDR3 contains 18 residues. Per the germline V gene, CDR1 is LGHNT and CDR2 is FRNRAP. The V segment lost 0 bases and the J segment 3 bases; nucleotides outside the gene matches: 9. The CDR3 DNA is TGTGCTAGTGGTTTGGTGAGGCGGGAGGGCGAGGTCTACAATGAGCAGTTCTTC. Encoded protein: CASGLVRREGEVYNEQFF. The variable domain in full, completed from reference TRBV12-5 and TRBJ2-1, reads DARVTQTPRHKVTEMGQEVTMRCQPILGHNTVFWYRQTMMQGLELLAYFRNRAPLDDSGMPKDRFSAEMPDATLATLKIQPSEPRDSAVYFCASGLVRREGEVYNEQFFGPGTRLTVL.

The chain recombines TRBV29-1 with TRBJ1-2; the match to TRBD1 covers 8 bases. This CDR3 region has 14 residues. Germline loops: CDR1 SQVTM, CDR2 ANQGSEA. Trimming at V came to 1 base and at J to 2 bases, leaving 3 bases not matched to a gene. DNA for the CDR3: TGCAGCGTTGAAGCAGGGGGCGCGAACTATGGCTACACCTTC. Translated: CSVEAGGANYGYTF.

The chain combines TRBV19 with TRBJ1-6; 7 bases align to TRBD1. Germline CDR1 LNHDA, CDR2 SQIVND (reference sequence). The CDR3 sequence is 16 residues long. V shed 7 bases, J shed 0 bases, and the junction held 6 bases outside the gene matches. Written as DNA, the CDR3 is TGTGCCAGTACCGCGACAGGGAACTCCTATAATTCACCCCTCCACTTT. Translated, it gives CASTATGNSYNSPLHF.

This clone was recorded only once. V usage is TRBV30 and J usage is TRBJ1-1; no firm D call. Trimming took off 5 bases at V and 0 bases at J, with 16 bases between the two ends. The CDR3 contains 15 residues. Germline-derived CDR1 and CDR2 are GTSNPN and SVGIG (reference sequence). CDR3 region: CAWDPAGAMNTEAFF. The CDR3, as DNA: TGTGCCTGGGACCCAGCGGGCGCCATGAACACTGAAGCTTTCTTT. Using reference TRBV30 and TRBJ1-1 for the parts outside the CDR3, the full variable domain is SQTIHQWPATLVQPVGSPLSLECTVEGTSNPNLYWYRQAAGRGLQLLFYSVGIGQISSEVPQNLSASRPQDRQFILSSKKLLLSDSGFYLCAWDPAGAMNTEAFFGQGTRLTVV.